The 27 T cell receptor beta chains in this list originate from one sample, sequenced in a study of shared clonotypes between healthy human individuals. The naive CD8 fraction comprised CD45RO-negative cells positively selected for CCR7 and excluded terminally differentiated effector memory CD45RA+ cells. Measured with immunoSEQ multiplex PCR; TCRdb has only the in-frame clones, and not every one. Of about 2.1 million clones listed, 93% are singletons. Input material: naive CD8+ T cells from PBMCs. The receptors originated from a man aged 18-30 years in good health. Some clones in this sample may be carry-over from other donors' samples.

This chain links TRBV5-8 with TRBJ1-1; the D gene is possibly TRBD1 (5 bases). The CDR3 extends over 15 amino acids. Germline CDR1 reads SGHTS; CDR2 reads YDEGEE. The V gene lost 4 bases and the J gene lost 3 bases, with 16 bases spanning the gap. The chain's CDR3 is CASSTGKGRDTEAFF. The CDR3 DNA sequence: TGTGCCAGCAGCACAGGTAAGGGCCGGGACACTGAAGCTTTCTTT. Filled out from reference TRBV5-8 and TRBJ1-1, the complete variable domain reads EAGVTQSPTHLIKTRGQQATLRCSPISGHTSVYWYQQALGLGLQFLLWYDEGEERNRGNFPPRFSGRQFPNYSSELNVNALELEDSALYLCASSTGKGRDTEAFFGQGTRLTVV.

The CDR3 is CASSELRLAVGGELFF. The CDR3 bases are TGTGCCAGCAGTGAACTGCGACTAGCGGTTGGCGGGGAGCTGTTTTTT. The chain has TRBV6-1 and TRBJ2-2; 9 nucleotides agree with TRBD2. V shed 2 bases, J shed 7 bases, and the junction held 8 bases outside the gene matches. CDR1 and CDR2 from the germline V gene are MNHNS and SASEGT. This CDR3 has 16 amino acids.

The chain uses TRBV10-1 and TRBJ2-1; 7 bases align to TRBD1. CDR1 and CDR2 from the germline V gene are WNHNN and SYGVQD (reference sequence). Trimming cost V 4 bases and J 6 bases; bases outside gene matches: 9. The CDR3 consists of 15 residues. CDR3 coding DNA: TGCGCCAGCAGTGCCGGAAGGGGGCTCGGCAATGAGCAGTTCTTC. It encodes CASSAGRGLGNEQFF.

J is TRBJ2-5 and V is TRBV6-5; 11 nucleotides align to TRBD1. V lost 1 base, J lost 4 bases, and 5 bases stayed unmatched. Per germline, CDR1 MNHEY and CDR2 SVGAGI. The CDR3 loop spans 16 amino acids. CDR3 loop: CASSYWRTGGAETQYF. As DNA, the CDR3 is TGTGCCAGCAGTTACTGGCGGACAGGGGGCGCAGAGACCCAGTACTTC.

DNA for the CDR3: TGCGCCAGCAGCCAAGAGTATAACAATGAGCAGTTCTTC. Protein sequence: CASSQEYNNEQFF. The V gene is TRBV4-3, the J gene TRBJ2-1; no clear D. CDR1 LGHNA and CDR2 YSLEER come from the germline V gene. This CDR3 is 13 amino acids long. Trimming removed 0 bases from V and 5 bases from J, with 5 bases in between.

This clone was recorded once. The V call is TRBV6-6, the J call TRBJ1-1; D is uncertain. Germline loops: CDR1 MNHNY, CDR2 SVGAGI (reference sequence). The ends were cut back, 6 bases at V and 1 base at J, with 12 bases in the middle. The CDR3 totals 14 residues. CDR3 coding DNA: TGTGCCAGCAGCCCCAATACACAGAACACTGAAGCTTTCTTT. Amino acids: CASSPNTQNTEAFF.

The chain recombines TRBV7-8 with TRBJ2-7; D is uncertain. The V gene lost 2 bases and the J gene lost 4 bases, with 9 bases spanning the gap. The CDR3 consists of 13 residues. Germline CDR1 reads SGHVS; CDR2 reads FQNEAQ. In DNA form, the CDR3 reads TGTGCCAGCAGCTTACTGGACCGATACGAGCAGTACTTC. Protein sequence: CASSLLDRYEQYF. Full variable domain (rest looked up from reference TRBV7-8 and TRBJ2-7): GAGVSQSPRYKVAKRGQDVALRCDPISGHVSLFWYQQALGQGPEFLTYFQNEAQLDKSGLPSDRFFAERPEGSVSTLKIQRTQQEDSAVYLCASSLLDRYEQYFGPGTRLTVT.

V is TRBV7-2 and J is TRBJ2-7; 8 positions match TRBD2. Per the germline V gene, CDR1 is SGHTA and CDR2 is FQGNSA. The CDR3 sequence is 14 residues long. Trimming removed 3 bases from V and 3 bases from J; junction bases left unmatched: 4. For the CDR3, the DNA is TGTGCCAGCAGCTTTAGGCGGGGGGACTACGAGCAGTACTTC. This gives the protein CASSFRRGDYEQYF. The full variable domain, completed using reference TRBV7-2 and TRBJ2-7, is GAGVSQSPSNKVTEKGKDVELRCDPISGHTALYWYRQSLGQGLEFLIYFQGNSAPDKSGLPSDRFSAERTGGSVSTLTIQRTQQEDSAVYLCASSFRRGDYEQYFGPGTRLTVT.

The chain joins TRBV7-8 to TRBJ1-4, with 8 bases matching TRBD1. Germline loops: CDR1 SGHVS, CDR2 FQNEAQ. The V and J ends lost 3 bases and 5 bases, in that order; junction bases with no gene match: 5. The CDR3 is 15 residues long. The CDR3 nucleotides read TGTGCCAGCAGCTTCCTTTGGGACAGGAATGAAAAACTGTTTTTT. This sequence encodes CASSFLWDRNEKLFF.

V gene TRBV18 combines with J gene TRBJ2-3, with 8 bases identical to TRBD1. This CDR3 has 17 amino acids. Per germline, CDR1 KGHSH and CDR2 LQKENI. V gave up 3 bases and J gave up 0 bases; unmatched junction bases: 8. This CDR3 reads CASSPYGQGRSTDTQYF. CDR3 nucleotide sequence: TGTGCCAGCTCACCGTACGGACAGGGAAGGAGCACAGATACGCAGTATTTT.

The rearrangement uses TRBV27 and TRBJ2-7; 12 bases map to TRBD2. Looked up from germline, CDR1 is MNHEY and CDR2 is SMNVEV (reference sequence). The CDR3 has 15 residues. V was clipped by 2 bases and J by 5 bases; unmatched bases: 4. CDR3 residues: CASSLGLAGPHEQYF. In DNA form, the CDR3 reads TGTGCCAGCAGTTTAGGACTAGCGGGACCCCACGAGCAGTACTTC.

The chain has TRBV7-9 and TRBJ2-5; tentative D call: TRBD2 (5 bases). The germline gives CDR1 SEHNR, CDR2 FQNEAQ (reference sequence). Between the trimmed V and J ends, which lost 6 bases and 3 bases, there was a span of 17 bases. The CDR3 has 15 amino acids. The CDR3 region has the DNA TGTGCCAGCAGTCGCCCGTACAGAGCGGAAGAGACCCAGTACTTC. Its protein is CASSRPYRAEETQYF.

The genes are TRBV9 and TRBJ2-2; 9 bases are a match to TRBD1. After removal of 3 bases from V and 10 bases from J, the junction contained 4 bases not matched to a gene. Germline values: CDR1 SGDLS, CDR2 YYNGEE. The CDR3 loop spans 13 amino acids. CDR3 in amino acids: CASSEGQGSELFF. CDR3 sequence (DNA): TGTGCCAGCAGCGAGGGACAGGGCTCGGAGCTGTTTTTT.

This clone was counted a single time. V and J are TRBV9 and TRBJ1-2, with 7 bases identical to TRBD1. Germline CDR1 and CDR2: SGDLS and YYNGEE. J was trimmed by 7 bases and V by 4 bases; bases with no gene match: 13. The CDR3 length is 15 residues. The CDR3 loop is CASSPRKGGDFGYTF. Here the CDR3 DNA reads TGTGCCAGCAGCCCCCGGAAAGGGGGCGATTTTGGCTACACCTTC.

The gene calls are TRBV7-9 and TRBJ2-1, with D perhaps TRBD1 or TRBD2 (7 bases each). This CDR3 is 16 amino acids long. Trimming cost V 2 bases and J 4 bases, with 15 bases left between them. Germline V gene data show CDR1 as SEHNR and CDR2 as FQNEAQ (reference sequence). The CDR3 loop reads CASSLPHRGGYNEQFF. CDR3 nucleotide sequence: TGTGCCAGCAGCTTACCCCACAGGGGAGGGTACAATGAGCAGTTCTTC.

As concerns this clone: Other DNA sequences in this specimen translate into the identical CDR3. This chain connects TRBV7-9 to TRBJ2-7; D possibly uses TRBD1 or TRBD2 (5 bases each). The CDR3 consists of 14 residues. V was shortened by 4 bases and J by 2 bases, with 12 bases between the two germline ends. CDR1 is SEHNR and CDR2 is FQNEAQ in the germline V gene (reference sequence). The CDR3 spells CASSSGTGPYEQYF. CDR3 coding DNA: TGTGCCAGCAGCTCCGGGACGGGACCCTACGAGCAGTACTTC.

This chain links TRBV9 with TRBJ2-2; 11 bases fit TRBD2. In germline, CDR1 is SGDLS, CDR2 YYNGEE. After removal of 4 bases from V and 7 bases from J, the junction contained 9 bases not matched to a gene. The CDR3 consists of 16 residues. DNA for the CDR3: TGTGCCAGCAGCATCGGTACTAGCGGGAGCGTCGGGGAGCTGTTTTTT. Its protein product is CASSIGTSGSVGELFF.

The chain recombines TRBV28 with TRBJ2-3; no firm D call. This CDR3 is built from 12 residues. Germline V gives CDR1 MDHEN, CDR2 SYDVKM. The V end was cut by 3 bases, the J end by 6 bases, with 7 bases between. CDR3 in amino acids: CASSLGLDTQYF. The CDR3 DNA reads as TGTGCCAGCAGTTTGGGCTTGGATACGCAGTATTTT.

The rearrangement uses TRBV29-1 and TRBJ1-1; no clear D. V was cut by 7 bases and J by 5 bases, with 20 bases left in between. The length of the CDR3 is 14 residues. Germline V lookup: CDR1 SQVTM, CDR2 ANQGSEA. DNA for the CDR3: TGCAGCGCCCTGGGTTTGGGAGGAGTAACTGAAGCTTTCTTT. Translated: CSALGLGGVTEAFF. The complete variable domain, with remaining parts taken from reference TRBV29-1 and TRBJ1-1, reads SAVISQKPSRDICQRGTSLTIQCQVDSQVTMMFWYRQQPGQSLTLIATANQGSEATYESGFVIDKFPISRPNLTFSTLTVSNMSPEDSSIYLCSALGLGGVTEAFFGQGTRLTVV.

The CDR3 region is CASSGRDRVYEQYF. The CDR3 DNA is TGTGCCAGCAGCGGGAGGGACAGGGTCTACGAGCAGTACTTC. The chain couples TRBV7-8 to TRBJ2-7; 9 bases match TRBD1. There are 14 residues in the CDR3. J lost 3 bases, V lost 5 bases, and 5 bases had no gene match. The germline V gene encodes CDR1 SGHVS and CDR2 FQNEAQ.

The V and J genes are TRBV2 and TRBJ2-1, with 11 positions matching TRBD2. The V gene end was trimmed by 4 bases and the J gene end by 7 bases; junction bases not matched to a gene: 6. From germline, CDR1 is SNHLY and CDR2 FYNNEI. The CDR3 is made up of 15 amino acids. CDR3: CASSGTSGSRNEQFF. As DNA, the CDR3 is TGTGCCAGCAGTGGGACTAGCGGGTCTAGGAATGAGCAGTTCTTC. The full variable domain, in which reference TRBV2 and TRBJ2-1 provide the parts outside the CDR3, is EPEVTQTPSHQVTQMGQEVILRCVPISNHLYFYWYRQILGQKVEFLVSFYNNEISEKSEIFDDQFSVERPDGSNFTLKIRSTKLEDSAMYFCASSGTSGSRNEQFFGPGTRLTVL.

The chain couples TRBV11-2 to TRBJ2-1; 10 bases are shared with TRBD2. With 5 bases clipped from V and 6 bases from J, the junction kept 7 bases outside the gene matches. From germline, CDR1 is SGHAT and CDR2 FQNNGV. The CDR3 covers 15 residues. The CDR3 reads CASSPTSGTRNEQFF. The CDR3 region has the DNA TGTGCCAGCAGCCCAACTAGCGGGACTCGCAATGAGCAGTTCTTC.

V usage is TRBV18 and J usage is TRBJ2-4, with D unresolved. This CDR3 comprises 17 residues. CDR1 is KGHSH, CDR2 LQKENI, per germline. Trimming took 3 bases from V and 0 from J, leaving 15 bases between them. The CDR3 here is CASSPSSQILAKNIQYF. For the CDR3, the DNA is TGTGCCAGCTCACCTTCGAGTCAGATCCTAGCCAAAAACATTCAGTACTTC.

This chain links TRBV7-6 with TRBJ2-3; D possibly corresponds to TRBD2 (6 bases). Germline V gives CDR1 SGHVS, CDR2 FNYEAQ. Trimming cost V 1 base and J 0 bases, with 11 bases left between them. The CDR3 is 16 amino acids. CDR3 protein: CASSLGWGVSTDTQYF. The CDR3 DNA reads TGTGCCAGCAGCTTAGGTTGGGGGGTTAGCACAGATACGCAGTATTTT.

This chain uses TRBV7-3 with TRBJ2-1, with 8 bases aligning to TRBD2. This CDR3 contains 16 residues. V lost 5 bases, J lost 7 bases, and 13 bases stayed unmatched. Per the germline V gene, CDR1 is SGHTA and CDR2 is FQGTGA. The CDR3 DNA follows: TGTGCCAGCAGCCCGCTCGGGGCGGGAGGTCGAAATGAGCAGTTCTTC. It translates to CASSPLGAGGRNEQFF.

About this clone itself: Other DNA sequences in the same sample also yield this CDR3. The V and J genes are TRBV5-6 and TRBJ1-2; a weak D match, TRBD1 (6 bases). Germline V gene data show CDR1 as SGHDT and CDR2 as YYEEEE. The CDR3 has 12 residues. V gave up 5 bases and J gave up 5 bases, with 10 bases separating them. This chain's CDR3 is CASSPQGYGYTF. The CDR3 DNA reads TGTGCCAGCAGTCCTCAGGGGTATGGCTACACCTTC. The full variable domain, its missing parts supplied by reference TRBV5-6 and TRBJ1-2, is DAGVTQSPTHLIKTRGQQVTLRCSPKSGHDTVSWYQQALGQGPQFIFQYYEEEERQRGNFPDRFSGHQFPNYSSELNVNALLLGDSALYLCASSPQGYGYTFGSGTRLTVV.

The genes are TRBV28 and TRBJ2-7, with D unclear. This CDR3 has 11 amino acids. The germline gives CDR1 MDHEN, CDR2 SYDVKM. V was pared by 3 bases and J by 6 bases, with 6 bases between. The CDR3 nucleotides are TGTGCCAGCAGTTTTGTGAGCGAGCAGTACTTC. Translated: CASSFVSEQYF.